A single sample gave rise to the 11 T cell receptor beta chains below, sequenced in a study of beta chain features in type 1 diabetes. Expressed TCRB transcripts got sequenced, as all isolated RNA was reverse transcribed. TCRdb's table, derived via immunoSEQ multiplex PCR, lists solely in-frame clones and lacks some. Found here are about 250,000 clones, 13% to 15% of them singletons; the top ten hold around 0.025%. Sequenced input: naive CD4+ T cells from blood. Receptor source: a woman aged 40 to 50 in good health.

This clone was detected only a few times. The chain is built from TRBV6-5 and TRBJ1-6; 7 positions agree with TRBD1. The V gene's germline CDR1 is MNHEY and CDR2 SVGAGI. Unmatched junction bases numbered 6, after V lost 4 bases and J lost 6 bases. The CDR3 is 15 residues long. DNA of the CDR3: TGTGCCAGCAGTTTCGACAGGGCCGGTAATTCACCCCTCCACTTT. It is translated as CASSFDRAGNSPLHF.

Only a few counts were recorded for this clone. The genes are TRBV28 and TRBJ2-7, with 11 bases identical to TRBD1. This CDR3 is 16 amino acids long. Germline-derived CDR1 and CDR2 are MDHEN and SYDVKM. V was pared by 5 bases and J by 3 bases, with 9 bases of the junction left unmatched. In DNA, the CDR3 is TGTGCCAGCAGTCCAAGGACAGGGGGCTTATTCTACGAGCAGTACTTC. Protein: CASSPRTGGLFYEQYF.

The chain joins TRBV21-1 to TRBJ2-7; TRBD1, the table's D call, was not compared with the DNA. TRBV21-1 is noted as a pseudogene. This CDR3 has 13 residues. CDR3 residues: CASSMDTSYEQYF. As DNA, the CDR3 is TGTGCCAGCAGCATGGACACCTCCTACGAGCAGTACTTC.

The chain is built from TRBV19 and TRBJ2-3; 11 bases align to TRBD2. Trimming took 6 bases from V and 3 from J; bases not matched to a gene: 2. The CDR3 runs to 14 residues. CDR1 and CDR2 (germline): LNHDA, SQIVND (reference sequence). CDR3 amino acids: CASRVAGGTDTQYF. CDR3 DNA sequence: TGTGCCAGTAGGGTAGCGGGAGGGACAGATACGCAGTATTTT.

This chain connects TRBV19 to TRBJ2-4; TRBD1 matches at 9 bases. Trimming at V came to 7 bases and at J to 2 bases, leaving 3 bases not matched to a gene. Germline V lookup: CDR1 LNHDA, CDR2 SQIVND (reference sequence). This CDR3 contains 14 residues. CDR3 DNA: TGTGCCAGTATCGACAGGGGGACCAAAAACATTCAGTACTTC. Residues: CASIDRGTKNIQYF.

V usage is TRBV29-1 and J usage is TRBJ2-3; 10 positions match TRBD1. CDR1 is SQVTM, CDR2 ANQGSEA, per germline. With 5 bases clipped from V and 1 base from J, the junction kept 12 bases outside the gene matches. CDR3 length: 17 residues. DNA for the CDR3: TGCAGCGTTACCCCGGGACAGGGGTTTTTGGGCACAGATACGCAGTATTTT. Translating gives CSVTPGQGFLGTDTQYF.

Only a few counts were recorded for this clone. This chain uses TRBV6-4 with TRBJ1-5; D may be TRBD1 (5 bases). Trimming stripped 5 bases from V and 7 bases from J, with 12 bases between. Germline CDR1 is MRHNA and CDR2 is SNTAGT. This CDR3 comprises 13 residues. The CDR3 DNA reads TGTGCCAGCAGTCCGGGACTTAGCCAGCCCCAGCATTTT. It is translated as CASSPGLSQPQHF.

This clone was detected only a few times. CDR3 in amino acids: CASGQQGSSNEQFF. Written as DNA, the CDR3 is TGTGCCAGCGGCCAACAGGGCTCTTCCAATGAGCAGTTCTTC. V gene TRBV5-4 combines with J gene TRBJ2-1; perhaps TRBD1 as D (6 bases). Trimming stripped 7 bases from V and 6 bases from J, with 17 bases between. The CDR3 contains 14 residues. The germline V gene encodes CDR1 SGHNT and CDR2 YYREEE (reference sequence).

This clone was picked up a small number of times. The chain couples TRBV6-6 to TRBJ2-1; 7 bases match TRBD1. Germline CDR1 and CDR2: MNHNY and SVGAGI (reference sequence). Trimming took 2 bases from V and 5 from J; bases not matched to a gene: 6. This CDR3 has 15 residues. CDR3 DNA: TGTGCCAGCAGTTACCCGACAGGGCTAGACAATGAGCAGTTCTTC. Its translation is CASSYPTGLDNEQFF.

This clone was seen a handful of times. The chain carries TRBV19 and TRBJ2-1; 8 bases are a match to TRBD2. V lost 7 bases to trimming and J lost 7 bases; unmatched junction nucleotides: 15. The germline V gene encodes CDR1 LNHDA and CDR2 SQIVND (reference sequence). The CDR3 runs 16 residues. CDR3 sequence: CASNRPRGGLGNEQFF. DNA of the CDR3: TGTGCCAGTAATCGTCCCCGGGGGGGCCTCGGGAATGAGCAGTTCTTC.

This clone was seen once. The V call is TRBV6-6, the J call TRBJ1-5; 9 bases align to TRBD1. The CDR3 is 14 amino acids. Looked up from germline, CDR1 is MNHNY and CDR2 is SVGAGI (reference sequence). The V and J ends lost 2 bases and 7 bases, in that order; junction bases with no gene match: 3. Here the CDR3 reads CASSYATGGQPQHF. CDR3 sequence (DNA): TGTGCCAGCAGTTACGCGACAGGGGGACAGCCCCAGCATTTT.